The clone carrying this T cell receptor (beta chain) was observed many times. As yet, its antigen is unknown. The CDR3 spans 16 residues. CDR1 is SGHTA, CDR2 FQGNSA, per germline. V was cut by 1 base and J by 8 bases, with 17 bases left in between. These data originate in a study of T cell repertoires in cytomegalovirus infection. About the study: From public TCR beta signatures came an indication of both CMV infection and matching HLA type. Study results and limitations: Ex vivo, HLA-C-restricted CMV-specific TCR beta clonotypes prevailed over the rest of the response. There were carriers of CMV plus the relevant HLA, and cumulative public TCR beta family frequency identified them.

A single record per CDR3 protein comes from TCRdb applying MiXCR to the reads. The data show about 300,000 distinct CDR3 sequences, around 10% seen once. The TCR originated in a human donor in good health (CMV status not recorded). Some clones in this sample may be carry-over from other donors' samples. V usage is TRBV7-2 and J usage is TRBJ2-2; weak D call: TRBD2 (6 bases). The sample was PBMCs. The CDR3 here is CASSLERTTRRGELFF. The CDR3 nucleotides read TGTGCCAGCAGCTTAGAAAGGACTACCAGGAGGGGGGAGCTGTTTTTT.